The 8 T cell receptor beta chains reported below all come from one sample, sequenced in a study of CD8+ T cells in alopecia areata. Extraction and reverse transcription of RNA yielded cDNA as the sequencing template. Method: immunoSEQ multiplex PCR; TCRdb's copy keeps in-frame clones and lacks some. The sample carries some 100,000 clones, roughly 68% recorded once. Sequencing was carried out using CD4+ T cells sorted from blood. These receptors all stem from a human donor in good health.

The rearrangement links TRBV7-9 to TRBJ2-7; 7 bases match TRBD2. Germline V CDR1 and CDR2: SEHNR, FQNEAQ (reference sequence). The CDR3 has 12 amino acids. Unmatched junction bases numbered 4, after V lost 5 bases and J lost 6 bases. This CDR3 reads CASSHPGGEQYF. The CDR3 DNA sequence: TGTGCCAGCAGCCATCCGGGGGGCGAGCAGTACTTC.

The gene calls are TRBV30 and TRBJ2-1; no firm D call. This CDR3 has 13 amino acids. Germline CDR1 and CDR2: GTSNPN and SVGIG (reference sequence). The V and J ends lost 3 bases and 0 bases respectively, with 6 bases between them. CDR3 bases: TGTGCCTGGAGCGATAGCTCCTACAATGAGCAGTTCTTC. Translation: CAWSDSSYNEQFF.

J is TRBJ2-7 and V is TRBV28; weak D call: TRBD1 (6 bases). Germline-derived CDR1 and CDR2 are MDHEN and SYDVKM. The CDR3 extends over 14 amino acids. Trimming took 7 bases from V and 2 from J, leaving 15 bases between them. The CDR3 is CASTLEGVTYEQYF. The CDR3 DNA follows: TGTGCCAGCACCTTAGAGGGGGTTACCTACGAGCAGTACTTC. Full variable domain (rest looked up from reference TRBV28 and TRBJ2-7): DVKVTQSSRYLVKRTGEKVFLECVQDMDHENMFWYRQDPGLGLRLIYFSYDVKMKEKGDIPEGYSVSREKKERFSLILESASTNQTSMYLCASTLEGVTYEQYFGPGTRLTVT.

This clone appeared a few times. This sequence joins TRBV9 and TRBJ2-3, with no clear D. The CDR3 is 14 amino acids. The V and J ends lost 4 bases and 2 bases respectively, with 11 bases between them. Germline values: CDR1 SGDLS, CDR2 YYNGEE. In nucleotides, the CDR3 is TGTGCCAGCAGCCCGACAAGCCCCACAGATACGCAGTATTTT. Protein product: CASSPTSPTDTQYF.

J is TRBJ1-5 and V is TRBV2; 10 bases are a match to TRBD1. CDR1 is SNHLY and CDR2 is FYNNEI in the germline V gene. V was pared by 6 bases and J by 7 bases, with 3 bases of the junction left unmatched. The CDR3 is 13 amino acids. As DNA, the CDR3 is TGTGCCAGCAGCGGGACAGGGGAACAGCCCCAGCATTTT. Its translation is CASSGTGEQPQHF.

This clone was counted a single time. The chain couples TRBV19 to TRBJ2-5; no definite D call. The better agreement between TRBJ2-7 and the DNA end casts doubt on the J call. This CDR3 comprises 12 residues. CDR1 LNHDA and CDR2 SQIVND come from the germline V gene (reference sequence). The CDR3 region is CASSDDRREQYF. CDR3 in DNA: TGTGCCAGTAGTGACGACCGTCGCGAGCAGTACTTC.

The V gene is TRBV7-9, the J gene TRBJ1-5; D possibly corresponds to TRBD1 (6 bases). This CDR3 is built from 14 residues. Deletions cut 1 base from V and 7 bases from J, with 11 bases between. The V gene's germline CDR1 is SEHNR and CDR2 FQNEAQ (reference sequence). CDR3 nucleotide sequence: TGTGCCAGCAGCTTAGTTGGGGGGCAACAGCCCCAGCATTTT. It yields the protein CASSLVGGQQPQHF.

This clone has more than one count but fewer than ten. This chain uses TRBV30 with TRBJ1-2; perhaps TRBD1 as D (5 bases). The CDR3 extends over 11 amino acids. Trimming cost V 3 bases and J 3 bases, with 5 bases left between them. Germline lookup yields CDR1 GTSNPN and CDR2 SVGIG (reference sequence). DNA for the CDR3: TGTGCCTGGAGGGGACACTATGGCTACACCTTC. Its translation: CAWRGHYGYTF.